This T cell receptor (beta chain) was documented in a study of somatic mutations in cytotoxic T cells in rheumatoid arthritis. Study context: There were some V beta antibody-stained T-cell populations flow-sorted at nearly 100% purity, and these included V beta1+ cells sequenced for TCRB. Whole-study results and caveats: Neither rheumatoid arthritis patients nor age-matched healthy controls had significantly different CD8+ T-cell clonality from the other group.

In regard to this clone: Its antigen is currently unknown.

Profiling relied on immunoSEQ multiplex PCR, and the TCRdb table lists in-frame clones only, not all of them. The table records 15,000 to 20,000 clones, around 83% of them present only once. CDR3 length equals 17 residues. Germline V gene lookup returns CDR1 SEHNR and CDR2 FQNEAQ (reference sequence). V lost 1 base, J lost 0 bases, and 12 bases lay in between. This TCR derives from an adult with rheumatoid arthritis. This chain connects TRBV7-9 to TRBJ2-2; D gene unclear. The sample comprised CD8+ T cells sorted from blood. The CDR3 nucleotides read TGTGCCAGCAGCTTAGTGAGGCAGAACGCGAACACCGGGGAGCTGTTTTTT. This translates into CASSLVRQNANTGELFF. Combining the CDR3 with reference TRBV7-9 and TRBJ2-2 gives the whole variable domain DTGVSQNPRHKITKRGQNVTFRCDPISEHNRLYWYRQTLGQGPEFLTYFQNEAQLEKSRLLSDRFSAERPKGSFSTLEIQRTEQGDSAMYLCASSLVRQNANTGELFFGEGSRLTVL.